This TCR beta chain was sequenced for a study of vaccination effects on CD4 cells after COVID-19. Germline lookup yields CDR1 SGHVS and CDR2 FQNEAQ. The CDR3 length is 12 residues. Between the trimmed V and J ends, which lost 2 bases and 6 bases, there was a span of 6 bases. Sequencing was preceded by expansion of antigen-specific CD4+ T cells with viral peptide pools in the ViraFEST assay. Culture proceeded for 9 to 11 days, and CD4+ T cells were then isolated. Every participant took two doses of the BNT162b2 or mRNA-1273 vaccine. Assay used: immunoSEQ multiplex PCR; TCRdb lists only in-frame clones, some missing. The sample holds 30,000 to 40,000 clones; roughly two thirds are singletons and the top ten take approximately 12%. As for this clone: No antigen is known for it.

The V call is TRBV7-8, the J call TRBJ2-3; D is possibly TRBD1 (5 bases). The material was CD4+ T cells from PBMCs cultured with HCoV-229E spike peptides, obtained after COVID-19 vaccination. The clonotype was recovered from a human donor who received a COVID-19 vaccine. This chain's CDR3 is CASSLWGDTQYF. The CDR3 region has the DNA TGTGCCAGCAGCTTATGGGGCGATACGCAGTATTTT. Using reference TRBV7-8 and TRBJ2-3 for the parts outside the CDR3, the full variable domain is GAGVSQSPRYKVAKRGQDVALRCDPISGHVSLFWYQQALGQGPEFLTYFQNEAQLDKSGLPSDRFFAERPEGSVSTLKIQRTQQEDSAVYLCASSLWGDTQYFGPGTRLTVL.